A single sample gave rise to the 4 T cell receptor beta chains below, sequenced in a study of shared clonotypes between healthy human individuals. CD45RO-negative cells were positively selected for CCR7, leaving out terminally differentiated effector memory CD45RA+ cells. The data were produced by immunoSEQ multiplex PCR, yet TCRdb's version contains in-frame clones alone and is incomplete. The table lists about 2 million clones, roughly 94% of them singletons. Sample: naive CD8+ T cells sorted from blood. The receptor source for this set is a man between 18 and 29 years old in good health.

The V call is TRBV19, the J call TRBJ2-5, with D uncertain. The length of the CDR3 is 15 residues. The germline V gene has CDR1 LNHDA and CDR2 SQIVND (reference sequence). The V end was cut by 1 base, the J end by 0 bases, with 9 bases between. DNA of the CDR3: TGTGCCAGTAGTATAGCGTTTGATTACCAAGAGACCCAGTACTTC. This gives the protein CASSIAFDYQETQYF.

This clone was recorded only once. This rearrangement joins TRBV28 to TRBJ2-1; 10 bases map to TRBD2. Germline V lookup: CDR1 MDHEN, CDR2 SYDVKM. Unmatched junction bases numbered 5, after V lost 3 bases and J lost 0 bases. The CDR3 runs to 17 residues. Written as DNA, the CDR3 is TGTGCCAGCAGTTTTAGAGCGGGGGGGAGCTCCTACAATGAGCAGTTCTTC. It encodes CASSFRAGGSSYNEQFF.

The chain carries TRBV6-5 and TRBJ1-3; D remains ambiguous. The V and J ends lost 5 bases and 7 bases respectively, with 12 bases between them. CDR1 MNHEY and CDR2 SVGAGI come from the germline V gene. The CDR3 loop spans 13 amino acids. The chain's CDR3 is CASSPHSRNTIYF. In DNA, the CDR3 is TGTGCCAGCAGTCCCCATTCAAGGAACACCATATATTTT.

V and J are TRBV5-1 and TRBJ1-2, with 7 bases that match TRBD1. Germline V CDR1 and CDR2: SGHRS, YFSETQ. V shed 2 bases and J 4 bases; nucleotides not matched to a gene: 5. The CDR3 length is 14 residues. CDR3 loop: CASSFDRDSYGYTF. The CDR3 DNA follows: TGCGCCAGCAGCTTCGATCGGGACAGCTATGGCTACACCTTC.